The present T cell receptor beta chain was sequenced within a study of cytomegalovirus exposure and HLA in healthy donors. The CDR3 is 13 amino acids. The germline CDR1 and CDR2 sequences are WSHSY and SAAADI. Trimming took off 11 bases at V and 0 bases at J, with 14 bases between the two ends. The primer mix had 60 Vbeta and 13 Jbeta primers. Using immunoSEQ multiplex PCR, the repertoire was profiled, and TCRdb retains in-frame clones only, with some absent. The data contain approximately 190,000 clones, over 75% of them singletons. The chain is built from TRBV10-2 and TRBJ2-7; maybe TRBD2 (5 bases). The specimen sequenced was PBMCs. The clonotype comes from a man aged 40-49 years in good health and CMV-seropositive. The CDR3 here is CASERDSSYEQYF. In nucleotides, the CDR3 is TGCGCCTCTGAGAGGGATAGCTCCTACGAGCAGTACTTC.